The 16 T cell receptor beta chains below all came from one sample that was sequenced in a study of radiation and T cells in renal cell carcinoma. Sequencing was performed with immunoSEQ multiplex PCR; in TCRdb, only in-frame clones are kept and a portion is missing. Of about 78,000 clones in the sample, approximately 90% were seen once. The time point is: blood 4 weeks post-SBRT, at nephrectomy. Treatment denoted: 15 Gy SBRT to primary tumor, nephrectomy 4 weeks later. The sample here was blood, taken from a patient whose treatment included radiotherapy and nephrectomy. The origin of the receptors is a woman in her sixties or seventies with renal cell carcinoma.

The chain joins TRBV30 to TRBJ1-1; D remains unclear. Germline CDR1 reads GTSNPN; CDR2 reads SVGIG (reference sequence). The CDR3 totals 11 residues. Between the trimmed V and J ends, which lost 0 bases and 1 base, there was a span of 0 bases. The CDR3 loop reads CAWSVNTEAFF. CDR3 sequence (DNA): TGTGCCTGGAGTGTGAACACTGAAGCTTTCTTT.

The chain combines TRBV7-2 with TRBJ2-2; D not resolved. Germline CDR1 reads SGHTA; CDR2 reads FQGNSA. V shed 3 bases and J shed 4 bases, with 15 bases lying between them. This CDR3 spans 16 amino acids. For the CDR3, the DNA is TGTGCCAGCAGCTTCACGGGCAGGCGCCCCACCGGGGAGCTGTTTTTT. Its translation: CASSFTGRRPTGELFF.

CDR3 in DNA: TGTGCCAGCAGTCCCGACAGGGGGGCAAATCAGCCCCAGCATTTT. Residues: CASSPDRGANQPQHF. This rearrangement joins TRBV2 to TRBJ1-5; 9 bases fit TRBD1. Germline assignment: CDR1 SNHLY and CDR2 FYNNEI. The CDR3 length is 15 residues. V shed 5 bases and J 4 bases; nucleotides not matched to a gene: 6. Drawing the rest from reference TRBV2 and TRBJ1-5, the complete variable domain is EPEVTQTPSHQVTQMGQEVILRCVPISNHLYFYWYRQILGQKVEFLVSFYNNEISEKSEIFDDQFSVERPDGSNFTLKIRSTKLEDSAMYFCASSPDRGANQPQHFGDGTRLSIL.

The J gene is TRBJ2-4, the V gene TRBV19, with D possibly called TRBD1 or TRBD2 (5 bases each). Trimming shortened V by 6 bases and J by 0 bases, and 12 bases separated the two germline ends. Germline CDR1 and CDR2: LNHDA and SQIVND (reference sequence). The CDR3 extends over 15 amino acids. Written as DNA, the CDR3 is TGTGCCAGTAGGAGGGGCCAGCTAGCCAAAAACATTCAGTACTTC. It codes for CASRRGQLAKNIQYF.

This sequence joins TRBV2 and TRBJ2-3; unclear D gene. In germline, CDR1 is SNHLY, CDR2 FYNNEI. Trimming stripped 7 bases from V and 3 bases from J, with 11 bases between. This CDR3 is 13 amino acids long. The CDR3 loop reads CASMKGGTDTQYF. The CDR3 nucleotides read TGTGCCAGCATGAAGGGTGGGACAGATACGCAGTATTTT.

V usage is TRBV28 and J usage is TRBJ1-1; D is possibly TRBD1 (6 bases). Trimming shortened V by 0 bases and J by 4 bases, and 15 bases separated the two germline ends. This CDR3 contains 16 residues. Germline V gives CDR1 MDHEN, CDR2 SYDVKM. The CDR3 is CASSLWLSQQGTEAFF. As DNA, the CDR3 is TGTGCCAGCAGTTTATGGCTCTCCCAACAGGGCACTGAAGCTTTCTTT.

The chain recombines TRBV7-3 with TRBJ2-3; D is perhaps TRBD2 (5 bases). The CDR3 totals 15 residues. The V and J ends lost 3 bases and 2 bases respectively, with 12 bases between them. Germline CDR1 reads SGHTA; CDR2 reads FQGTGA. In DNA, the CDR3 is TGTGCCAGCAGCTTCAGCGGAGCATACACAGATACGCAGTATTTT. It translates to CASSFSGAYTDTQYF.

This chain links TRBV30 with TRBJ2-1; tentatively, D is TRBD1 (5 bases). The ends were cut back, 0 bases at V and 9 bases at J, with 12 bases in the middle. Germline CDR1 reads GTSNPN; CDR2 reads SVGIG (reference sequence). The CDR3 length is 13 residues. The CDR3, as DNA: TGTGCCTGGAGTGTACAGGACCTGGGTGAGCAGTTCTTC. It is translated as CAWSVQDLGEQFF.

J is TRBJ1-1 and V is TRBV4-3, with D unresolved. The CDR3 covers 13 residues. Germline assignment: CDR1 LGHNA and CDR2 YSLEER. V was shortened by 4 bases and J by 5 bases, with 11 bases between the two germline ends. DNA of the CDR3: TGCGCCAGCAGCCGGGAGGGAAGAACTGAAGCTTTCTTT. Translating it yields CASSREGRTEAFF.

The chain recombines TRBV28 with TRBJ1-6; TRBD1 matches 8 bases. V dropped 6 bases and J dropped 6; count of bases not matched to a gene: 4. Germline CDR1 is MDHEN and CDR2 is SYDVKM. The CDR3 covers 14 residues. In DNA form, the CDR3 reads TGTGCCAGCAGCCGGGACAGGAGTAATTCACCCCTCCACTTT. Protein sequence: CASSRDRSNSPLHF.

CDR3 residues: CASSSLGGGVSGWDEQFF. As DNA, the CDR3 is TGTGCCAGCAGCTCCCTCGGGGGCGGGGTGTCCGGGTGGGATGAGCAGTTCTTC. The V gene is TRBV5-4, the J gene TRBJ2-1; D possibly matches TRBD1 or TRBD2 (6 bases each). V was clipped by 3 bases and J by 8 bases, with 27 bases between them. The CDR3 length is 18 residues. Germline V gene lookup returns CDR1 SGHNT and CDR2 YYREEE (reference sequence).

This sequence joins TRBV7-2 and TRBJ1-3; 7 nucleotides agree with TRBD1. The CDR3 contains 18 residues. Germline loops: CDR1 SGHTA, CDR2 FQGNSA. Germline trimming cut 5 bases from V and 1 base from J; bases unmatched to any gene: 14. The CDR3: CASSRNPTGSGSGNTIYF. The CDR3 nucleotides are TGTGCCAGCAGCCGAAATCCGACAGGGAGCGGATCTGGAAACACCATATATTTT.

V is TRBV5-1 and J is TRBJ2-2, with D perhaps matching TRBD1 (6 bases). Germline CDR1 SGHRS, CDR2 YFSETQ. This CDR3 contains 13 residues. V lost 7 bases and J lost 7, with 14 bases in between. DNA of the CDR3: TGCGCCAGCCGGGACATCCTGGGCGGGGAGCTGTTTTTT. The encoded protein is CASRDILGGELFF.

The CDR3, as DNA: TGCGCCAGCAGCAGGGCCGGGAAAAACACTGAAGCTTTCTTT. This sequence encodes CASSRAGKNTEAFF. The chain has TRBV5-1 and TRBJ1-1; no clear D gene. Germline-derived CDR1 and CDR2 are SGHRS and YFSETQ. Trimming left V 4 bases short and J 2 bases short, with 12 bases between. The CDR3 is 14 residues long.

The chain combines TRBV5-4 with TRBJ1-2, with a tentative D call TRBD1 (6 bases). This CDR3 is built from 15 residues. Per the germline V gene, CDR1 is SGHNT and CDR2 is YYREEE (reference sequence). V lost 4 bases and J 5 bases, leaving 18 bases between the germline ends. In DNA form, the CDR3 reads TGTGCCAGCAGCCAAGGTAGTGGTCAGGGGTATGGCTACACCTTC. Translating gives CASSQGSGQGYGYTF.

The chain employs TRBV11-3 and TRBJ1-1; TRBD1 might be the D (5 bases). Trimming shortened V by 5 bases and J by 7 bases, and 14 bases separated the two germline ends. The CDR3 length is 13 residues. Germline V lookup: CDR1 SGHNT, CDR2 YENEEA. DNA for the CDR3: TGTGCCAGCAGCCCGGGGACGGACTATGAAGCTTTCTTT. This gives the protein CASSPGTDYEAFF.